This T cell receptor beta chain was documented in a study of blood T cell repertoires in COVID-19. In the study overall: The United States, Italy and Spain provided the acute and convalescent COVID-19 samples.

Germline V CDR1 and CDR2: LNHDA, SQIVND (reference sequence). The CDR3 extends over 17 amino acids. The V end was cut by 4 bases, the J end by 3 bases, with 19 bases between. In the authors' workflow: Amplified reference gene primers provided the basis for estimating nucleated cell counts. Some clones are missing from TCRdb's copy, which holds only in-frame ones; the method was immunoSEQ multiplex PCR. Clone size and V and J calls were adopted from that table, with D and trimming inferred from the DNA. The sample gives about 310,000 clones, 85% of which show up once; 1.9% is in the top ten. This study enrolled people aged roughly 18 to 100 from about two dozen US geographic areas. Each exposed participant met a COVID-19 case in the 2 weeks preceding study entry.

This chain uses TRBV19 with TRBJ1-5, with D tentatively TRBD1 (6 bases). Specimen: PBMCs or T cells enriched from blood (not recorded which). This TCR was sampled from a woman aged 30 to 39 who had been exposed to COVID-19. In DNA, the CDR3 is TGTGCCAGTAGTACCCTGCGGGGGGGGCTTAACAATCAGCCCCAGCATTTT. It translates to CASSTLRGGLNNQPQHF.